One T cell receptor (beta chain) is described in this entry. Its antigen is still unknown. No quality values exist for individual bases; no much larger clone is one base distant. Trimmed from V: 10 bases; trimmed from J: 6 bases; junction bases lacking a gene match: 11. From the cysteine through the phenylalanine, the CDR3 covers 14 amino acids. The only DNA kept is the CDR3, 42 bases in frame from the first base. From the germline V gene, CDR1 is ENHRY and CDR2 is SYGVKD. The source of the sample is a study of OX40 agonist ivuxolimab in advanced cancers. Describing the broader study: Ivuxolimab was a fully human IgG2 agonistic monoclonal antibody targeting the costimulatory receptor OX40 (CD134). Intravenous ivuxolimab was administered to patients every 2 weeks at six dose levels: 0.01, 0.1, 0.3, 1.5, 3 and 10 mg/kg. Among the roughly 50 dose-escalation patients, approximately 20 had hepatocellular carcinoma, roughly 15 melanoma, 9 renal cell carcinoma and 9 head and neck cancer. In the dose-escalation cohort, 65% to 90% of patients were male, and the mean age was approximately 60 years, with a range of roughly 20 to 80. Prior anti-PD-1, anti-PD-L1 or anti-CTLA-4 therapy was permitted, and about 40% of dose-escalation patients had received checkpoint inhibitors. Three dose-escalation patients achieved partial responses, one with hepatocellular carcinoma and two with cutaneous melanoma. Peripheral TCRbeta sequencing was intended to test whether TCR sequence diversity was altered and clonal T-cell expansion was caused by ivuxolimab. The paper covers the monotherapy dose-escalation part of the phase I ivuxolimab trial, which included N of about 50 patients.

The trial excluded patients who had a history of autoimmune disease or who were on systemic immunosuppression. Peripheral blood for TCR sequencing was collected from all dose cohorts at baseline, on cycle 4 day 1, and on cycle 7 day 1. The samples were taken from a phase I, first-in-human, multicenter, open-label dose-escalation trial of ivuxolimab. Adults with locally advanced or metastatic head and neck squamous cell, hepatocellular, melanoma or renal cell carcinoma were enrolled in the trial. Before TCR sequencing, CD4+ T cells and CD8+ T cells from peripheral blood were sorted into separate populations. General conclusions and limits of the study: Antigen specificity was not determined for the clonally expanded peripheral T cells. Clonal expansion of both CD4+ and CD8+ blood T cells was observed from baseline to week 6 at doses 0.1 to 3.0 mg/kg. In partial responders in the 0.1-3.0 mg/kg groups, normalized peripheral clonal expansion was found to be among the lowest, especially among CD8+ T cells. Low levels of normalized T-cell clonal expansion were also seen in some patients who did not respond. After ivuxolimab, expanded clones were on average more numerous among CD8+ T cells than among CD4+ T cells.

Genomic DNA was isolated from the sorted cells so that the TCRbeta CDR3 region could be sequenced. The immunoSEQ Assay was used to sequence the TCRbeta CDR3 regions. In TCRdb, the immuneACCESS table is reduced to in-frame sequences with V and J assigned. These tables do not hold every clone; where another copy was compared, an unresolved V gene accounts for under half, and the others remain unexplained. The sample table lists approximately 70,000 clones, 85% to 90% of them with a count of one. Together, the top ten hold approximately 0.92% of the sample. The sequencing here drew on CD4+ or CD8+ T cells sorted from blood, taken in a trial of the OX40 agonist ivuxolimab. The V and J segments used are TRBV10-3 and TRBJ2-1; the junction holds 8 bases that match TRBD2. This TCR was recovered from an adult with an advanced solid tumor such as melanoma, head and neck, liver or kidney cancer. Here the CDR3 is given as CATTAKREPNEQFF. The DNA sequence is as follows: TGTGCCACCACAGCCAAGCGGGAGCCCAATGAGCAGTTCTTC.